This TCR beta chain is from a study of OX40 agonist ivuxolimab in advanced cancers. Study-wide results and limits: Normalized expansion of T-cell clones was also low for some nonresponders.

Trimming cost V 0 bases and J 4 bases; bases outside gene matches: 12. The CDR3 is made up of 18 amino acids. CDR1 is SEHNR, CDR2 FQNEAQ, per germline (reference sequence). TCRdb's table, derived via immunoSEQ multiplex PCR, lists solely in-frame clones and lacks some. This table has 60,000 or so clones, around 82% appearing once. A remark on this clone: Its antigen is unidentified.

The V and J genes are TRBV7-9 and TRBJ2-1, with 7 bases aligning to TRBD1. This clonotype was sampled from an adult with an advanced solid tumor such as melanoma, head and neck, liver or kidney cancer. Sequencing was performed on CD4+ or CD8+ T cells sorted from blood, taken in a trial of the OX40 agonist ivuxolimab. DNA for the CDR3: TGTGCCAGCAGCTTAGCCCCGATTCAGGGGGAACCTTACAATGAGCAGTTCTTC. Residues: CASSLAPIQGEPYNEQFF.